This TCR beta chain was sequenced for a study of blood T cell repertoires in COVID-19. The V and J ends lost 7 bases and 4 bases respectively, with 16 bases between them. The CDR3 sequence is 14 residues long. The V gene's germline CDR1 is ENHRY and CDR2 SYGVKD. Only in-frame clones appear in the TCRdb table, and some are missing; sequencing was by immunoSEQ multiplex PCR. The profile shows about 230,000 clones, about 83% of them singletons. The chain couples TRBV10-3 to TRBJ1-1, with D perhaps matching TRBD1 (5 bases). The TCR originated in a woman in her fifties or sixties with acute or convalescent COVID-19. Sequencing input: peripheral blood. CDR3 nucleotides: TGTGCCATCACCTTCGGGGGAGGGGCCACTGAAGCTTTCTTT. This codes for CAITFGGGATEAFF.